This T cell receptor (beta chain) came from a study of cytomegalovirus exposure and HLA in healthy donors. Donors consisted of healthy bone marrow donors. These donors counted as nominally healthy when sampled, but unrecorded immune exposures were likely. About this clone: The antigen is undetermined.

V gave up 6 bases and J gave up 1 base; unmatched junction bases: 14. Germline loops: CDR1 MDHEN, CDR2 SYDVKM. The CDR3 totals 17 residues. It was with 60 Vbeta and 13 Jbeta primers that the PCR ran. Produced via immunoSEQ multiplex PCR; TCRdb's table is partial and in-frame only. Of 120,000 to 150,000 clones in the sample, roughly four fifths are singletons; the top ten hold nearly 3.5%. The study, taken as a whole, reports: A link between a missense DCLRE1C variant and TCR beta V- and J-gene trimming emerged from a later analysis. Solely CMV serostatus was available to characterize immune exposure.

The receptor was isolated from a male donor in good health and CMV-seronegative. The chain has TRBV28 and TRBJ2-7; 8 bases match TRBD1. The sequencing sample was made of PBMCs. The CDR3 coding sequence is TGTGCCAGCAGATTACAGGGGGGCGGACGCATATCCTACGAGCAGTACTTC. It codes for CASRLQGGGRISYEQYF. Together with reference TRBV28 and TRBJ2-7, the CDR3 gives the full variable domain: DVKVTQSSRYLVKRTGEKVFLECVQDMDHENMFWYRQDPGLGLRLIYFSYDVKMKEKGDIPEGYSVSREKKERFSLILESASTNQTSMYLCASRLQGGGRISYEQYFGPGTRLTVT.